Below are 21 T cell receptor beta chains sequenced from a single sample in a study of blood T cells in healthy people across ages. Then a second PCR, running about 6 to 12 cycles, was carried out with a sample-barcoded 5' primer and a J-beta primer mix. TCRdb reanalysed the 5' RACE reads using MiXCR and keeps one entry per CDR3 protein. The table records roughly 1.5 million distinct CDR3 sequences, approximately 39% of them present only once. Material for sequencing was blood. The receptors here all came from a woman younger than 30 in good health.

This chain joins TRBV20-1 and TRBJ1-5; D gene unclear. The germline V gene has CDR1 DFQATT and CDR2 SNEGSKA (reference sequence). Trimming removed 3 bases at V and 0 bases at J, with 9 bases between. CDR3 length: 14 residues. CDR3 loop: CSASARLSNQPQHF. CDR3 nucleotide sequence: TGCAGTGCTAGCGCGAGGCTTAGCAATCAGCCCCAGCATTTT.

This clonotype has a count of ten or more. The chain employs TRBV12-3 or TRBV12-4 and TRBJ2-1; D is undetermined. Trimming pared 9 bases from V and 0 bases from J, leaving 6 bases between. The CDR3 has 12 residues. This chain's CDR3 is CASKSSYNEQFF. The CDR3 DNA follows: TGTGCCAGTAAGAGCTCCTACAATGAGCAGTTCTTC.

Ten or more counts support this clonotype. The chain has TRBV4-3 and TRBJ2-5, with 10 bases aligning to TRBD1. The CDR3 length is 16 residues. V was pared by 5 bases and J by 4 bases, with 10 bases of the junction left unmatched. Germline CDR1 LGHNA, CDR2 YSLEER. DNA of the CDR3: TGCGCCAGCAGCGCGACCGGGACAGGGGAGGGAGAGACCCAGTACTTC. It specifies CASSATGTGEGETQYF.

This clonotype was seen ten or more times. The CDR3 protein is CSAGDYEQYF. CDR3 nucleotides: TGCAGTGCGGGCGACTACGAGCAGTACTTC. V gene TRBV29-1 combines with J gene TRBJ2-7, with D perhaps matching TRBD2 (5 bases). Germline assignment: CDR1 SQVTM and CDR2 ANQGSEA. The CDR3 sequence is 10 residues long.

This clonotype was observed a few times. The chain employs TRBV12-3 or TRBV12-4 and TRBJ1-5, with a possible D match to TRBD1 (6 bases). The V end was cut by 6 bases, the J end by 0 bases, with 12 bases between. The length of the CDR3 is 15 residues. The CDR3 spells CASSRTDLSNQPQHF. The DNA for the CDR3 is TGTGCCAGCAGCAGGACAGACCTTAGCAATCAGCCCCAGCATTTT.

This chain connects TRBV7-9 to TRBJ1-5; 7 bases align to TRBD1. This CDR3 is built from 13 residues. Losses at the gene ends were 5 bases for V and 6 bases for J; bases not matched to a gene: 4. Germline CDR1 and CDR2: SEHNR and FQNEAQ (reference sequence). The CDR3 sequence is CASSARDSQPQHF. CDR3 sequence (DNA): TGTGCCAGCAGCGCCCGGGACAGTCAGCCCCAGCATTTT.

This clonotype was counted a few times. The chain uses TRBV20-1 and TRBJ2-1, with 8 bases lining up with TRBD1. The V gene's germline CDR1 is DFQATT and CDR2 SNEGSKA (reference sequence). The V segment lost 0 bases and the J segment 1 base; nucleotides outside the gene matches: 5. The CDR3 covers 16 residues. This CDR3 is CSAREPTGASYNEQFF. Here the CDR3 DNA reads TGCAGTGCTAGAGAGCCGACAGGGGCTTCCTACAATGAGCAGTTCTTC.

V gene TRBV27 combines with J gene TRBJ2-1; TRBD2 matches at 9 bases. Unmatched junction bases numbered 15, after V lost 6 bases and J lost 6 bases. The length of the CDR3 is 17 residues. Germline V CDR1 and CDR2: MNHEY, SMNVEV (reference sequence). CDR3 sequence (DNA): TGTGCCAGCAGGTCCCCCCGGTTAGCGGGGGAAGGCAATGAGCAGTTCTTC. Amino acid sequence: CASRSPRLAGEGNEQFF.

This clonotype was detected ten times or more. The rearrangement uses TRBV29-1 and TRBJ1-1; D remains unclear. V lost 3 bases and J lost 0, with 8 bases in between. Germline lookup yields CDR1 SQVTM and CDR2 ANQGSEA. The CDR3 runs 13 residues. For the CDR3, the DNA is TGCAGCGTTGAGAAGCCTCTGAACACTGAAGCTTTCTTT. Protein sequence: CSVEKPLNTEAFF.

DNA of the CDR3: TGTGCCAGCAGTCCCTGGGGACAGGGGGCGAGCAATCAGCCCCAGCATTTT. Protein sequence: CASSPWGQGASNQPQHF. The chain is built from TRBV12-3 or TRBV12-4 and TRBJ1-5; 12 bases match TRBD1. This CDR3 contains 17 residues. The V segment lost 5 bases and the J segment 1 base; nucleotides outside the gene matches: 6.

The chain joins TRBV12-3 or TRBV12-4 to TRBJ1-3; no definite D call. This CDR3 has 16 amino acids. V was clipped by 1 base and J by 0 bases, with 10 bases between them. The CDR3 protein is CASSLGRESSGNTIYF. The CDR3 DNA reads as TGTGCCAGCAGTTTAGGCCGAGAGAGCTCTGGAAACACCATATATTTT.

Details on this clonotype: This is likely a read error, given that the CDR3 carries no conserved phenylalanine or tryptophan at its end. V usage is TRBV20-1 and J usage is TRBJ1-2; no firm D call. With 7 bases removed from V and 6 bases from J, the gap between germline ends came to 6 bases. Germline V gene lookup returns CDR1 DFQATT and CDR2 SNEGSKA (reference sequence). This CDR3 has 9 amino acids. The CDR3 sequence is CSESDGYTL. CDR3 nucleotides: TGCAGTGAATCGGATGGCTACACCTTG.

The rearrangement joins TRBV11-2 to TRBJ2-3; 10 bases agree with TRBD2. The CDR3 sequence is 16 residues long. J gave up 6 bases and V 5 bases, and 11 bases lay outside the gene matches. The germline V gene encodes CDR1 SGHAT and CDR2 FQNNGV. The DNA for the CDR3 is TGTGCCAGCAGCCCCCCAGCGGGGGGGTACGGGGATACGCAGTATTTT. This encodes CASSPPAGGYGDTQYF.

This clonotype was counted only a few times. This rearrangement joins TRBV20-1 to TRBJ1-2, with no clear D. V lost 3 bases and J lost 6, with 14 bases in between. Per germline, CDR1 DFQATT and CDR2 SNEGSKA (reference sequence). The CDR3 contains 13 residues. The CDR3 bases are TGCAGTGCTAGTTACAGCCTTCGGGATGGCTACACCTTC. Protein: CSASYSLRDGYTF.

The table lists this clonotype with a few counts. V usage is TRBV7-8 and J usage is TRBJ2-3, with TRBD1 as a possible D gene (5 bases). V was shortened by 5 bases and J by 4 bases, with 19 bases between the two germline ends. From germline, CDR1 is SGHVS and CDR2 FQNEAQ. The CDR3 contains 16 residues. The CDR3 spells CASSPHRGTGSDTQYF. CDR3 in DNA: TGTGCCAGCAGCCCGCATAGGGGAACGGGCTCAGATACGCAGTATTTT.

The V and J genes are TRBV24-1 and TRBJ2-5, with D possibly being TRBD2 (6 bases). The CDR3 consists of 15 residues. Germline CDR1 reads KGHDR; CDR2 reads SFDVKD. With 5 bases removed from V and 11 bases from J, the gap between germline ends came to 23 bases. In DNA, the CDR3 is TGTGCCACCAGTGCCCTCTCCGGAGGGAGCAATGAGCAGTACTTC. Amino acids: CATSALSGGSNEQYF.

This chain links TRBV4-2 with TRBJ2-3; D is perhaps TRBD2 (5 bases). The V end was cut by 1 base, the J end by 6 bases, with 14 bases between. Germline values: CDR1 LGHNA, CDR2 YNFKEQ. The CDR3 covers 15 residues. CDR3 sequence (DNA): TGTGCCAGCAGCCAAGCGAGAGAGGGTGCGGATACGCAGTATTTT. Amino acid sequence: CASSQAREGADTQYF.

The chain carries TRBV12-3 or TRBV12-4 and TRBJ2-1; 7 nucleotides match TRBD1. CDR3 size: 16 residues. V lost 5 bases, J lost 1 base, and 8 bases stayed unmatched. This CDR3 is CASSTNRGFSYNEQFF. The CDR3 coding sequence is TGTGCCAGCAGTACCAACAGGGGTTTTTCCTACAATGAGCAGTTCTTC.

Only a few counts were recorded for this clonotype. The chain joins TRBV7-9 to TRBJ2-7; D may correspond to TRBD1 or TRBD2 (5 bases each). Germline V gene lookup returns CDR1 SEHNR and CDR2 FQNEAQ (reference sequence). V was clipped by 5 bases and J by 3 bases, with 11 bases between them. The CDR3 runs to 13 residues. Here the CDR3 reads CASSRRDHYEQYF. Written as DNA, the CDR3 is TGTGCCAGCAGCCGCAGGGACCACTACGAGCAGTACTTC. The full variable domain, with the rest looked up from reference TRBV7-9 and TRBJ2-7, is DTGVSQNPRHKITKRGQNVTFRCDPISEHNRLYWYRQTLGQGPEFLTYFQNEAQLEKSRLLSDRFSAERPKGSFSTLEIQRTEQGDSAMYLCASSRRDHYEQYFGPGTRLTVT.

This chain joins TRBV4-1 and TRBJ1-1; 9 bases line up with TRBD1. Trimming removed 3 bases from V and 4 bases from J; junction bases left unmatched: 9. The germline CDR1 and CDR2 sequences are MGHRA and YSYEKL. The CDR3 totals 16 residues. Written as DNA, the CDR3 is TGCGCCAGCAGCCAGGCTCAGGGGACAGGGTTCACTGAAGCTTTCTTT. Residues: CASSQAQGTGFTEAFF.

There are a few counts of this clonotype. The chain joins TRBV9 to TRBJ1-6; D is unresolved. Trimming removed 3 bases at V and 4 bases at J, with 11 bases between. Germline CDR1 SGDLS, CDR2 YYNGEE. This CDR3 spans 15 amino acids. The CDR3 DNA sequence: TGTGCCAGCAGCGGCCCGGGATCGTATAATTCACCCCTCCACTTT. As protein: CASSGPGSYNSPLHF.